Presented here are 9 T cell receptor beta chains from one specimen sequenced in a study of neurological immune-mediated disorders. TCRdb analysed the 5' RACE reads with MiXCR anew, one entry per CDR3 protein. The sample lists about 40,000 distinct CDR3 sequences, approximately 2.4% occurring once. Sequencing was done on a sample of PBMCs. These receptors were obtained from a man aged 45 to 65 with multiple sclerosis.

In the case of this clonotype: One junction end does not reproduce the germline sequence, and a read error may be involved. The chain is built from TRBV12-3 or TRBV12-4 and TRBJ1-5; 7 bases agree with TRBD1. The CDR3 length is 15 residues. As DNA, the CDR3 is TGTGCCAGCAGCGACAGGGTCGGGAGCAATCAGCCCCAGAATTTT. Its translation is CASSDRVGSNQPQNF.

Many counts were recorded for this clonotype. The V and J genes are TRBV20-1 and TRBJ1-4; D might be TRBD1 (6 bases). The CDR3 spans 16 residues. The ends were cut back, 6 bases at V and 0 bases at J, with 17 bases in the middle. The germline V gene has CDR1 DFQATT and CDR2 SNEGSKA (reference sequence). The CDR3, as DNA: TGCAGTGCGCAAAGGGACAACCGTGCAACTAATGAAAAACTGTTTTTT. Encoded protein: CSAQRDNRATNEKLFF.

This clonotype was detected many times. The chain has TRBV12-3 or TRBV12-4 and TRBJ1-5; no clear D. The CDR3 runs to 13 residues. The V gene lost 6 bases and the J gene lost 2 bases, with 8 bases spanning the gap. In DNA form, the CDR3 reads TGTGCCAGCAGCCCCGGGGGCAATCAGCCCCAGCATTTT. It codes for CASSPGGNQPQHF.

This clonotype was found many times. The chain joins TRBV29-1 to TRBJ2-5, with TRBD2 identical over 10 bases. The CDR3 is made up of 14 amino acids. Germline V lookup: CDR1 SQVTM, CDR2 ANQGSEA. The V gene end was trimmed by 6 bases and the J gene end by 5 bases; junction bases not matched to a gene: 9. The CDR3 DNA is TGCAGCGTGGACACTAGCGGGGTTGGCGAGACCCAGTACTTC. Protein product: CSVDTSGVGETQYF. Full variable domain (rest looked up from reference TRBV29-1 and TRBJ2-5): SAVISQKPSRDICQRGTSLTIQCQVDSQVTMMFWYRQQPGQSLTLIATANQGSEATYESGFVIDKFPISRPNLTFSTLTVSNMSPEDSSIYLCSVDTSGVGETQYFGPGTRLLVL.

Relative to its sample, this clonotype is medium-sized (0.01 to 0.1%). The chain links TRBV27 to TRBJ2-5; D not resolved. CDR3 length equals 8 residues. Between the trimmed V and J ends, which lost 9 bases and 4 bases, there was a span of 0 bases. The germline V gene has CDR1 MNHEY and CDR2 SMNVEV (reference sequence). The CDR3 region is CARETQYF. CDR3 coding DNA: TGTGCCAGAGAGACCCAGTACTTC.

This clonotype has only a few counts. The V call is TRBV4-2, the J call TRBJ1-1; 8 bases match TRBD1. V trimming: 3 bases; J trimming: 1 base; junction bases outside the gene matches: 1. The CDR3 consists of 14 residues. Germline CDR1 LGHNA, CDR2 YNFKEQ. The CDR3 here is CASSQDRANTEAFF. Here the CDR3 DNA reads TGTGCCAGCAGCCAGGACAGGGCGAACACTGAAGCTTTCTTT.

This clonotype showed up many times. The CDR3 is CASSLGEYQETQYF. CDR3 sequence (DNA): TGTGCCAGCAGTTTAGGGGAATACCAAGAGACCCAGTACTTC. V usage is TRBV12-3 or TRBV12-4 and J usage is TRBJ2-5, with D unresolved. The V end lost 1 base, the J end lost 0 bases, and 6 bases lay between the germline ends. The CDR3 contains 14 residues.

This clonotype was observed at least ten times. This rearrangement joins TRBV7-2 to TRBJ1-5; 8 nucleotides agree with TRBD1. CDR3 size: 14 residues. The V gene's germline CDR1 is SGHTA and CDR2 FQGNSA. The trim removed 3 bases at V and 6 bases at J, leaving 4 bases unmatched. The CDR3 reads CASSFGQGGQPQHF. CDR3 coding DNA: TGTGCCAGCAGCTTTGGACAGGGAGGTCAGCCCCAGCATTTT.

In its sample, this clonotype was seen many times. The V call is TRBV20-1, the J call TRBJ2-3; tentatively, D is TRBD2 (5 bases). Germline lookup yields CDR1 DFQATT and CDR2 SNEGSKA (reference sequence). The CDR3 is 15 amino acids. Trimming took 0 bases from V and 4 from J, leaving 14 bases between them. The CDR3 reads CSAREPAGVADTQYF. CDR3 DNA: TGCAGTGCTAGAGAGCCGGCGGGTGTAGCAGATACGCAGTATTTT.